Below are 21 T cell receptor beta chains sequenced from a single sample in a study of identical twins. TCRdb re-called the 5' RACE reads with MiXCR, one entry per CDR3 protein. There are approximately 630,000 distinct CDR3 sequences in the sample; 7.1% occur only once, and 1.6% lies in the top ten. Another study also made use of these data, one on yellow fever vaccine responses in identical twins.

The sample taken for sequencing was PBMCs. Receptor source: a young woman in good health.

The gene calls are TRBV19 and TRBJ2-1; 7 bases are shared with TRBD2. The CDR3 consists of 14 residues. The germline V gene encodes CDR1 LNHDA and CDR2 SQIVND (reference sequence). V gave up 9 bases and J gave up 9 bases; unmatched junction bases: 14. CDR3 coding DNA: TGTGCCAGCGGAAGCGGGAACCCGATCGGTGAGCAGTTCTTC. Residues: CASGSGNPIGEQFF.

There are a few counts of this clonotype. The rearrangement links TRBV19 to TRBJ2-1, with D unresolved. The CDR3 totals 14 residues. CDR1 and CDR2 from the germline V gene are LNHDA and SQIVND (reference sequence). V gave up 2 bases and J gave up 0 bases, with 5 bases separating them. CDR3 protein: CASSITSSYNEQFF. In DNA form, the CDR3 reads TGTGCCAGTAGTATAACGAGCTCCTACAATGAGCAGTTCTTC. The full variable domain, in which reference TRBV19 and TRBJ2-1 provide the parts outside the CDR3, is DGGITQSPKYLFRKEGQNVTLSCEQNLNHDAMYWYRQDPGQGLRLIYYSQIVNDFQKGDIAEGYSVSREKKESFPLTVTSAQKNPTAFYLCASSITSSYNEQFFGPGTRLTVL.

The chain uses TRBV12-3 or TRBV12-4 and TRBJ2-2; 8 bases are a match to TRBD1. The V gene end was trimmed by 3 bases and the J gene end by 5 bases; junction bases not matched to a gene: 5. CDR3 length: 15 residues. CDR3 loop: CASSFGQGRTGELFF. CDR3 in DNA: TGTGCCAGCAGTTTCGGACAGGGTAGAACCGGGGAGCTGTTTTTT.

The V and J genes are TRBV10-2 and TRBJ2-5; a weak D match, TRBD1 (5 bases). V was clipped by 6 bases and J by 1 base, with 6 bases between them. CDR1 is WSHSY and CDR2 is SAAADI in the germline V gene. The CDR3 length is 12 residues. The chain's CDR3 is CASRGAQETQYF. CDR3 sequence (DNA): TGCGCCAGCAGAGGGGCCCAAGAGACCCAGTACTTC.

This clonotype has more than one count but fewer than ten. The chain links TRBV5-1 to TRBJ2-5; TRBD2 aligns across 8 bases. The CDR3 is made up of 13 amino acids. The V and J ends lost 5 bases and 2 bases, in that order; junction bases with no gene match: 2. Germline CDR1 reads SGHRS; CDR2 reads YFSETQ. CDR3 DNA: TGCGCCAGCAGGGGACTAGTGCAAGAGACCCAGTACTTC. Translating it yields CASRGLVQETQYF.

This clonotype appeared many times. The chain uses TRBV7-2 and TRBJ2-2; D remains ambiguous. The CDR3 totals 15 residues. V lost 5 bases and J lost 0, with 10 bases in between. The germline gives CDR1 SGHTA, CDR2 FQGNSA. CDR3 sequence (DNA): TGTGCCAGCAGCCCAACGGCCGCGAACACCGGGGAGCTGTTTTTT. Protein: CASSPTAANTGELFF.

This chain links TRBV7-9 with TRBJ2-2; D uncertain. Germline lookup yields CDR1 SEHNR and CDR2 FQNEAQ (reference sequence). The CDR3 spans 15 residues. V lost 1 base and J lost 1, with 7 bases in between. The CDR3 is CASSLVTWNTGELFF. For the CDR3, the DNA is TGTGCCAGCAGCTTAGTTACATGGAACACCGGGGAGCTGTTTTTT.

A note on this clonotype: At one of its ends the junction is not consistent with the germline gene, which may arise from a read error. The CDR3 bases are TGTGCCAGCAGCCCGGGACAGGCAACCGGAGAGCTGTTTTTT. It yields the protein CASSPGQATGELFF. The chain links TRBV9 to TRBJ2-2; TRBD1 matches at 8 bases. Germline assignment: CDR1 SGDLS and CDR2 YYNGEE. The CDR3 spans 14 residues.

The CDR3 here is CSVTLSGYTQYF. The CDR3 region has the DNA TGCAGTGTAACCCTTTCCGGGTATACGCAGTATTTT. The chain recombines TRBV20-1 with TRBJ2-3; D ambiguous. V dropped 7 bases and J dropped 7 bases, with 15 bases sitting between them. Germline V gives CDR1 DFQATT, CDR2 SNEGSKA (reference sequence). This CDR3 has 12 amino acids.

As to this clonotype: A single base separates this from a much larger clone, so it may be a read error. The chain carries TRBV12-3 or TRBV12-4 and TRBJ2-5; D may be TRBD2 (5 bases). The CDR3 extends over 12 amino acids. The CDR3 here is CTSGVGQETQYF. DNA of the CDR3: TGTACCAGCGGAGTGGGGCAAGAGACCCAGTACTTC.

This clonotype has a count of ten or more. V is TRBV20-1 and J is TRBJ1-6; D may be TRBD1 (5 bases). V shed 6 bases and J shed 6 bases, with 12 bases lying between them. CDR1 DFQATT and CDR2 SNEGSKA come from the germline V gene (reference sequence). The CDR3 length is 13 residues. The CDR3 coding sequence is TGCAGTGCGGCGGGACCGCCTAATTCACCCCTCCACTTT. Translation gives CSAAGPPNSPLHF.

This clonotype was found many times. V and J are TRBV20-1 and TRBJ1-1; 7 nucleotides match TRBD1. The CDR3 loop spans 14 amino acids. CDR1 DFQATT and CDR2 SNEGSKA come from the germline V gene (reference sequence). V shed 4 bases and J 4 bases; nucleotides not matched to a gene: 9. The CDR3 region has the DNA TGCAGTGCTAACCCCCAGACAGGGCCCACTGAAGCTTTCTTT. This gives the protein CSANPQTGPTEAFF.

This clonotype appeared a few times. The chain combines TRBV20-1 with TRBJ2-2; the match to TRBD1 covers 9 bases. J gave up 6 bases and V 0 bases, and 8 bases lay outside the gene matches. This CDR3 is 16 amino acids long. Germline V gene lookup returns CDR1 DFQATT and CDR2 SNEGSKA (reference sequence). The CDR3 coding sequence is TGCAGTGCTAGAGATTCCGGACAGGGGATTTCCGGGGAGCTGTTTTTT. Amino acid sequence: CSARDSGQGISGELFF.

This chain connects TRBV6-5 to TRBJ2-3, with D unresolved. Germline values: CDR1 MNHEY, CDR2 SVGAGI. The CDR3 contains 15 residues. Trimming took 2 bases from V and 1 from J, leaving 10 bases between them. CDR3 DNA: TGTGCCAGCAGTTACGGTGGGATCGGCACAGATACGCAGTATTTT. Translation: CASSYGGIGTDTQYF.

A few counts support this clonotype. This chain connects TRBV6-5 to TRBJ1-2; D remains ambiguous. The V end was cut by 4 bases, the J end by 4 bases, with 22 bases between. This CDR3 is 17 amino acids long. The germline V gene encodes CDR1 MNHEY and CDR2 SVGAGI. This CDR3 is CASSSGPLSGVTYGYTF. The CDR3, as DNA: TGTGCCAGCAGTTCCGGCCCTTTGTCAGGAGTAACCTATGGCTACACCTTC.

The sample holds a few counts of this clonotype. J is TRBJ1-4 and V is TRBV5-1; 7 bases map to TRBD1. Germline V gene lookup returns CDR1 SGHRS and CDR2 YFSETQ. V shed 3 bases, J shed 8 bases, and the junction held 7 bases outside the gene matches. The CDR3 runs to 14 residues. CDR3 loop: CASSYRGAGEKLFF. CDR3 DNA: TGCGCCAGCAGCTACAGGGGCGCGGGGGAAAAACTGTTTTTT.

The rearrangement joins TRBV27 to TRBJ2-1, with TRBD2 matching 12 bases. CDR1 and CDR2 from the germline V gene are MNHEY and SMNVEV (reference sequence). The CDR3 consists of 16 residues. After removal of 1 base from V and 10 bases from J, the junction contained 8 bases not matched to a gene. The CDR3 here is CASSLLLAGGTREQFF. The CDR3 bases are TGTGCCAGCAGTTTATTGCTAGCGGGGGGGACCCGCGAGCAGTTCTTC.

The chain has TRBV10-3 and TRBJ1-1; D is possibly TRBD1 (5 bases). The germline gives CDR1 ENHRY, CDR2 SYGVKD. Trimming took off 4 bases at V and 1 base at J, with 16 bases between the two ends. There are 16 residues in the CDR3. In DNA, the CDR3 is TGTGCCATCAGTGGTAGGGCCAATGGGGGGAACACTGAAGCTTTCTTT. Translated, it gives CAISGRANGGNTEAFF.

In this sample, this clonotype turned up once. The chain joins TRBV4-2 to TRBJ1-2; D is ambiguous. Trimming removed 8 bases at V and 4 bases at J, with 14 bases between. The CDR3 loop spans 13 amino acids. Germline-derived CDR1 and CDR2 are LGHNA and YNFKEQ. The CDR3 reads CASGPGLGYGYTF. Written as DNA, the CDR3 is TGTGCCAGCGGCCCCGGGCTGGGCTATGGCTACACCTTC.

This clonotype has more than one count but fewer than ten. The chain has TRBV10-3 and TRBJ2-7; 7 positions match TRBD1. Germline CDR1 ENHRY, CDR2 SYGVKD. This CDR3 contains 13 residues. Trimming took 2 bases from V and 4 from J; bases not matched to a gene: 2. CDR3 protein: CAISEQGVYEQYF. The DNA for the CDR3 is TGTGCCATCAGTGAGCAGGGGGTGTACGAGCAGTACTTC.

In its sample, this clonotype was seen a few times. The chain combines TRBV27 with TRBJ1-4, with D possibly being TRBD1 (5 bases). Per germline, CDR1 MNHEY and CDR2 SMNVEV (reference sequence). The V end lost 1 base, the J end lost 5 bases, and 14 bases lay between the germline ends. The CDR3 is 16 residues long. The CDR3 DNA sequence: TGTGCCAGCAGTTTATGGGGCCCGAGAGGGAATGAAAAACTGTTTTTT. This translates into CASSLWGPRGNEKLFF.